A selection of T cell receptor beta chains follows, all from one sample in a study of T-cell memory formation after mild COVID-19. TCRdb itself ran the 5' RACE reads through MiXCR, one entry per CDR3 protein. The profile covers hundreds of thousands of distinct CDR3 sequences, with approximately 20% appearing a single time and 12% taken by the ten largest. Sequencing was performed on PBMCs or a T cell subset sorted from them (not recorded which). The receptors come from an adult woman who had mild COVID-19 (a few samples of this study predate the infection). Cell type and time point are not known. The CDR3 runs from the conserved cysteine through the conserved F or W. Fields, in order: clone size, V gene, D gene, J gene, CDR3 DNA, CDR3 protein. The D gene is left open where the match is weak. Rows give clone size only sometimes, using once, few, many, or a class for an expanded clone.

clone size: -; V gene: TRBV13; D gene: -; J gene: TRBJ2-1; CDR3 DNA: TGTGCCAGCAGCTCCGTAGCCCACGATGGCAATGAGCAGTTCTTC; CDR3 protein: CASSSVAHDGNEQFF
clone size: few; V gene: TRBV5-1; D gene: -; J gene: TRBJ1-1; CDR3 DNA: TGCGCCAGCAGCTTGGGTCGACAGGTAATCATGAACACTGAAGCTTTCTTT; CDR3 protein: CASSLGRQVIMNTEAFF
clone size: many; V gene: TRBV12-3/TRBV12-4; D gene: TRBD2; J gene: TRBJ2-1; CDR3 DNA: TGTGCCAGCAGCTTAGGGACTAGCGGGATCAACAATGAGCAGTTCTTC; CDR3 protein: CASSLGTSGINNEQFF
clone size: few; V gene: TRBV11-2; D gene: TRBD1; J gene: TRBJ2-2; CDR3 DNA: TGTGCCAGCAGCCCCGGTCGGGGACAGACGAACACCGGGGAGCTGTTTTTT; CDR3 protein: CASSPGRGQTNTGELFF
clone size: few; V gene: TRBV18; D gene: -; J gene: TRBJ1-4; CDR3 DNA: TGTGCCAGCTCACCATACAGGGAAAGTGAAAAACTGTTTTTT; CDR3 protein: CASSPYRESEKLFF
clone size: -; V gene: TRBV12-3/TRBV12-4; D gene: TRBD1; J gene: TRBJ1-1; CDR3 DNA: TGTGCCAGCAGTTTAGACCCCAGGGGGCGGGACACTGAAGCTTTCTTT; CDR3 protein: CASSLDPRGRDTEAFF
clone size: few; V gene: TRBV29-1; D gene: -; J gene: TRBJ2-7; CDR3 DNA: TGCAGCGTTGAAGAAGGCCGGGGGCATTACGAGCAGTACTTC; CDR3 protein: CSVEEGRGHYEQYF
clone size: -; V gene: TRBV20-1; D gene: -; J gene: TRBJ1-2; CDR3 DNA: TGCAGTGCTGGACGAAACCACTATGGCTACACCTTC; CDR3 protein: CSAGRNHYGYTF
clone size: -; V gene: TRBV24-1; D gene: TRBD1; J gene: TRBJ2-4; CDR3 DNA: TGTGCCACCAGTGAGGCAGGACAGGGAATAGCCAAAAACATTCAGTACTTC; CDR3 protein: CATSEAGQGIAKNIQYF
clone size: -; V gene: TRBV4-2; D gene: -; J gene: TRBJ2-7; CDR3 DNA: TGTGCCAGCAGCCAAGAGCTACTGACGAGCTTCTCCTACGAGCAGTACTTC; CDR3 protein: CASSQELLTSFSYEQYF
clone size: few; V gene: TRBV20-1; D gene: TRBD1; J gene: TRBJ2-7; CDR3 DNA: TGCAGTGCTAGCTGGACAGGGGGCGTCGAGCAGTACTTC; CDR3 protein: CSASWTGGVEQYF
clone size: -; V gene: TRBV5-1; D gene: TRBD2; J gene: TRBJ2-1; CDR3 DNA: TGCGCCAGCCCGAACAGGACTAGCCTTCGCGATGAGCAGTTCTTC; CDR3 protein: CASPNRTSLRDEQFF
clone size: -; V gene: TRBV20-1; D gene: -; J gene: TRBJ2-1; CDR3 DNA: TGCAGTGCCCTGAACCGGGTAGGCAGCTCGCATTACAATGAGCAGTTCTTC; CDR3 protein: CSALNRVGSSHYNEQFF
clone size: once; V gene: TRBV3-1; D gene: -; J gene: TRBJ2-2; CDR3 DNA: TGTGCCAGCAGCCCCCGATTTTTGGGGTCAGCGAACACCGGGGAGCTGTTTTTT; CDR3 protein: CASSPRFLGSANTGELFF
clone size: -; V gene: TRBV7-8; D gene: TRBD2; J gene: TRBJ2-1; CDR3 DNA: TGTGCCAACAGCTCCGGGACTAGGAAAAATGAGCAGTTCTTC; CDR3 protein: CANSSGTRKNEQFF
clone size: few; V gene: TRBV5-1; D gene: TRBD1; J gene: TRBJ1-6; CDR3 DNA: TGCGCCAGCAGCGCCGGACAGGGAGATAATTCACCCCTCCACTTT; CDR3 protein: CASSAGQGDNSPLHF
clone size: few; V gene: TRBV7-9; D gene: -; J gene: TRBJ2-7; CDR3 DNA: TGTGCCAGCAGCCCAACGGGGAGGTACGAGCAGTACTTC; CDR3 protein: CASSPTGRYEQYF
clone size: few; V gene: TRBV7-3; D gene: -; J gene: TRBJ1-1; CDR3 DNA: TGTGCCAGCAGCTTAAAGGCCCCGGAGACTGAAGCTTTCTTT; CDR3 protein: CASSLKAPETEAFF
clone size: -; V gene: TRBV7-9; D gene: -; J gene: TRBJ1-2; CDR3 DNA: TGTGCCAGCAGCTTAGACGGCTCGGGCTACACCTTC; CDR3 protein: CASSLDGSGYTF
clone size: -; V gene: TRBV5-1; D gene: -; J gene: TRBJ2-7; CDR3 DNA: TGCGCCAGCAGCTTATCCGGGACATACTACGAGCAGTACTTC; CDR3 protein: CASSLSGTYYEQYF
clone size: -; V gene: TRBV18; D gene: -; J gene: TRBJ2-3; CDR3 DNA: TGTGCCAGCTCACCGCTAGACAGCACAGATACGCAGTATTTT; CDR3 protein: CASSPLDSTDTQYF
clone size: -; V gene: TRBV20-1; D gene: -; J gene: TRBJ2-1; CDR3 DNA: TGCAGTGCGGGAAAGGTCTCTTACAATGAGCAGTTCTTC; CDR3 protein: CSAGKVSYNEQFF
clone size: few; V gene: TRBV9; D gene: -; J gene: TRBJ2-3; CDR3 DNA: TGTGCCAGCAGCCCTTCCCTGGGGGCAGATACGCAGTATTTT; CDR3 protein: CASSPSLGADTQYF
clone size: -; V gene: TRBV12-3/TRBV12-4; D gene: TRBD2; J gene: TRBJ2-4; CDR3 DNA: TGTGCCAGCAGCGTCGGGACTAGCGCGTACTTC; CDR3 protein: CASSVGTSAYF
clone size: few; V gene: TRBV12-3/TRBV12-4; D gene: -; J gene: TRBJ2-3; CDR3 DNA: TGTGCCAGCAGTTTTTCCCTAGGACCGGCTCCAGATACAGATACGCAGTATTTT; CDR3 protein: CASSFSLGPAPDTDTQYF
clone size: many; V gene: TRBV5-6; D gene: TRBD2; J gene: TRBJ2-2; CDR3 DNA: TGTGCCAGCAGCTTGGGGACTAGAAACACCGGGGAGCTGTTTTTT; CDR3 protein: CASSLGTRNTGELFF
clone size: -; V gene: TRBV2; D gene: TRBD2; J gene: TRBJ2-3; CDR3 DNA: TGTGCCACCTTAGCGGGCACCACAGATACGCAGTATTTT; CDR3 protein: CATLAGTTDTQYF
clone size: -; V gene: TRBV20-1; D gene: -; J gene: TRBJ2-2; CDR3 DNA: TGCAGTGCTAGAGTTAGACAGGTCACCGGGGAGCTGTTTTTT; CDR3 protein: CSARVRQVTGELFF
clone size: few; V gene: TRBV20-1; D gene: -; J gene: TRBJ2-1; CDR3 DNA: TGCAGTGCTAGAGTTGACGGGAGAGGCTATGAGCAGTTCTTC; CDR3 protein: CSARVDGRGYEQFF
clone size: few; V gene: TRBV13; D gene: -; J gene: TRBJ2-1; CDR3 DNA: TGTGCCAGCAGCGGACCGGGGACTCGCAATGAGCAGTTCTTC; CDR3 protein: CASSGPGTRNEQFF
clone size: -; V gene: TRBV12-3/TRBV12-4; D gene: -; J gene: TRBJ1-2; CDR3 DNA: TGTGCCAGCACCCCCGGAGGGGGGTTGGATTTTGACTATGGCTACACCTTC; CDR3 protein: CASTPGGGLDFDYGYTF
clone size: few; V gene: TRBV5-5; D gene: TRBD1; J gene: TRBJ2-7; CDR3 DNA: TGTGCCAGCAGCTTGGTCCCGACAGGGTCCACCTACGAGCAGTACTTC; CDR3 protein: CASSLVPTGSTYEQYF
clone size: -; V gene: TRBV7-8; D gene: -; J gene: TRBJ2-7; CDR3 DNA: TGTGCCAGCAGCAGACAACGGGCCACCTCCTACGAGCAGTACTTC; CDR3 protein: CASSRQRATSYEQYF
clone size: -; V gene: TRBV5-1; D gene: -; J gene: TRBJ2-2; CDR3 DNA: TGCGCCAGCAATCCAGGGCGAAACACGAACACCGGGGAGCTGTTTTTT; CDR3 protein: CASNPGRNTNTGELFF
clone size: few; V gene: TRBV7-3; D gene: -; J gene: TRBJ2-3; CDR3 DNA: TGTGCCAGCAGCTCACCTTCCCGGTGGGGAAGCGGCACAGATACGCAGTATTTT; CDR3 protein: CASSSPSRWGSGTDTQYF
clone size: few; V gene: TRBV15; D gene: TRBD2; J gene: TRBJ2-1; CDR3 DNA: TGTGCCACCAGCAGAGAGACTAGCGGGAAGGGTGAGCAGTTCTTC; CDR3 protein: CATSRETSGKGEQFF
clone size: -; V gene: TRBV27; D gene: TRBD2; J gene: TRBJ2-1; CDR3 DNA: TGTGCCAGCAGTTTCGGCGGGGGACCTCTCTACAATGAGCAGTTCTTC; CDR3 protein: CASSFGGGPLYNEQFF
clone size: -; V gene: TRBV18; D gene: -; J gene: TRBJ1-1; CDR3 DNA: TGTGCCAGCTCCACCCGGGCAGGTGGGGGGAACACTGAAGCTTTCTTT; CDR3 protein: CASSTRAGGGNTEAFF
clone size: -; V gene: TRBV6-4; D gene: -; J gene: TRBJ2-2; CDR3 DNA: TGTGCCAGCAGTGACGATGGGCTGAACACCGGGGAGCTGTTTTTT; CDR3 protein: CASSDDGLNTGELFF
clone size: few; V gene: TRBV7-6; D gene: TRBD1; J gene: TRBJ2-7; CDR3 DNA: TGTGCCAGCAGCAGGGGGCCTCCGCGTGAGCAGTACTTC; CDR3 protein: CASSRGPPREQYF
clone size: few; V gene: TRBV12-2; D gene: -; J gene: TRBJ2-5; CDR3 DNA: TGTGCAAGTCGCTCACGCTGCAAAAGACTAGCGGACGAGACCCAGTACTTC; CDR3 protein: CASRSRCKRLADETQYF
clone size: -; V gene: TRBV2; D gene: TRBD2; J gene: TRBJ2-1; CDR3 DNA: TGTGCCAGCAGTGCCCAGGGACTAGCGGGGGGGTTTAGTAGTGATGAGCAGTTCTTC; CDR3 protein: CASSAQGLAGGFSSDEQFF
clone size: -; V gene: TRBV3-1; D gene: TRBD2; J gene: TRBJ2-7; CDR3 DNA: TGTGCCAGCAGCCCTCGGGTAGCGGGAATGAGCGAGCAGTACTTC; CDR3 protein: CASSPRVAGMSEQYF
clone size: few; V gene: TRBV19; D gene: TRBD2; J gene: TRBJ2-1; CDR3 DNA: TGTGCCAGTAGTATAGAACCGGGAGGGCGCTACAATGAGCAGTTCTTC; CDR3 protein: CASSIEPGGRYNEQFF
clone size: few; V gene: TRBV5-1; D gene: -; J gene: TRBJ2-3; CDR3 DNA: TGCGCCAGCAGCTTGGCACGGGCGACAGATACGCAGTATTTT; CDR3 protein: CASSLARATDTQYF
clone size: few; V gene: TRBV6-5; D gene: TRBD1; J gene: TRBJ1-6; CDR3 DNA: TGTGCCAGTAAGGACAGGGTCTATTCACCCCTCCACTTT; CDR3 protein: CASKDRVYSPLHF
clone size: -; V gene: TRBV5-6; D gene: -; J gene: TRBJ2-7; CDR3 DNA: TGTGCCAGCAGCATGGGTACTGGGTTCTACGAGCAGTACTTC; CDR3 protein: CASSMGTGFYEQYF
clone size: -; V gene: TRBV20-1; D gene: TRBD2; J gene: TRBJ2-5; CDR3 DNA: TGCAGTGCTAGAGATCACCTAGCGGGGTTACAAGAGACCCAGTACTTC; CDR3 protein: CSARDHLAGLQETQYF
clone size: few; V gene: TRBV20-1; D gene: -; J gene: TRBJ1-5; CDR3 DNA: TGCAGTGCTTCCGCCAGCATGTATAGCAATCAGCCCCAGCATTTT; CDR3 protein: CSASASMYSNQPQHF
clone size: few; V gene: TRBV6-2/TRBV6-3; D gene: TRBD1; J gene: TRBJ2-2; CDR3 DNA: TGTGCCAGCAGTGGCCGGGACAGCTACACCGGGGAGCTGTTTTTT; CDR3 protein: CASSGRDSYTGELFF
clone size: -; V gene: TRBV2; D gene: -; J gene: TRBJ1-5; CDR3 DNA: TGTGCCAGCACCGGACAAGGGGTGGGCAATCAGCCCCAGCATTTT; CDR3 protein: CASTGQGVGNQPQHF
clone size: few; V gene: TRBV11-2; D gene: -; J gene: TRBJ2-1; CDR3 DNA: TGTGCCAGCAGCTTAGGAGGCCTTAGCGTCAATGAGCAGTTCTTC; CDR3 protein: CASSLGGLSVNEQFF
clone size: -; V gene: TRBV20-1; D gene: TRBD2; J gene: TRBJ2-5; CDR3 DNA: TGCAGTGCTAGAGATAAACTAGCGGGGAAGCAAGAGACCCAGTACTTC; CDR3 protein: CSARDKLAGKQETQYF
clone size: few; V gene: TRBV6-6; D gene: -; J gene: TRBJ1-5; CDR3 DNA: TGTGCCAGCAATCCATCAGAATGGGGTAGAAATCAGCCCCAGCATTTT; CDR3 protein: CASNPSEWGRNQPQHF